The entry below gives a single TCR beta chain sequence along with its context. The ends lost 3 bases at V and 2 bases at J; junction bases unmatched: 7. Germline V lookup: CDR1 SNHLY, CDR2 FYNNEI. This CDR3 has 16 residues. Method: immunoSEQ multiplex PCR; TCRdb's copy keeps in-frame clones and lacks some. The data contain about 120,000 clones, around 85% of them singletons. The data stem from a study of blood T cell repertoires in COVID-19. The material sequenced was peripheral blood. The chain links TRBV2 to TRBJ2-3, with 8 bases that match TRBD2. The receptor was derived from a human donor in a cohort sampled during active COVID-19. The CDR3 loop reads CASSDPGLGFTDTQYF. CDR3 sequence (DNA): TGTGCCAGCAGTGACCCGGGACTAGGATTCACAGATACGCAGTATTTT.